Below are 3 T cell receptor beta chains sequenced from a single sample in a study of control samples from healthy donors and cancer patients. Sequencing used immunoSEQ multiplex PCR; TCRdb keeps in-frame clones, though not all of them. Of 160,000 or so clones in the sample, approximately 94% were seen once. The sequenced sample was PBMCs. Receptor source: a man aged 60 to 69 with colorectal cancer.

The chain employs TRBV6-2 or TRBV6-3 and TRBJ1-1; D ambiguous. The CDR3 spans 15 residues. Germline lookup yields CDR1 MNHEY and CDR2 SVGEGT. Trimming left V 2 bases short and J 4 bases short, with 14 bases between. The CDR3 coding sequence is TGTGCCAGCAGTTACGATGGCAGCTCAGGCACTGAAGCTTTCTTT. Translating it yields CASSYDGSSGTEAFF.

The V gene is TRBV7-2, the J gene TRBJ2-7; 9 positions agree with TRBD2. The CDR3 totals 17 residues. With 0 bases clipped from V and 2 bases from J, the junction kept 8 bases outside the gene matches. The germline gives CDR1 SGHTA, CDR2 FQGNSA. CDR3 region: CASSLAILAGPAYEQYF. The CDR3 bases are TGTGCCAGCAGCTTAGCGATCCTAGCGGGGCCAGCCTACGAGCAGTACTTC.

The V and J genes are TRBV7-2 and TRBJ1-1; tentatively, D is TRBD1 (5 bases). The CDR3 covers 17 residues. CDR1 is SGHTA, CDR2 FQGNSA, per germline. V lost 1 base and J 2 bases, leaving 17 bases between the germline ends. CDR3: CASSLVWIGRVNTEAFF. CDR3 DNA sequence: TGTGCCAGCAGCTTAGTTTGGATCGGCAGGGTAAACACTGAAGCTTTCTTT.